This T cell receptor (beta chain) was obtained from a study of control samples from healthy donors and cancer patients. Sequenced by immunoSEQ multiplex PCR; TCRdb stores in-frame clones only, minus some. Of 120,000 to 150,000 clones listed, 93% were seen once; the top ten hold about 5.8%. With 3 bases clipped from V and 8 bases from J, the junction kept 9 bases outside the gene matches. The CDR3 loop spans 14 amino acids. Germline lookup yields CDR1 SGDLS and CDR2 YYNGEE. The chain couples TRBV9 to TRBJ1-2, with 8 nucleotides matching TRBD1. The sequenced material came from blood. The sequence was collected from a man aged 18 to 29 in good health. CDR3: CASSGTGRMEGYTF. Here the CDR3 DNA reads TGTGCCAGCAGCGGGACAGGGAGAATGGAAGGCTACACCTTC.